The 12 T cell receptor beta chains reported below all come from one sample, sequenced in a study of metastatic and nonmetastatic thyroid tumors. No patient received treatment before thyroid surgery. With MiXCR, TCRdb called clones anew from the PCR reads. This sample carries under 30,000 clones, 4% of them seen once, and the ten largest clones take over 20%. Sequencing input: blood. The receptor set was obtained from a female donor with papillary thyroid cancer or a benign thyroid nodule (not recorded which). Some clones in this sample may be carry-over from other donors' samples.

This clone was picked up many times. The chain has TRBV4-1 and TRBJ2-1, with a tentative D call TRBD2 (7 bases). Trimming removed 2 bases from V and 8 bases from J, with 16 bases in between. Germline V CDR1 and CDR2: MGHRA, YSYEKL. CDR3 length: 15 residues. The CDR3 reads CASSQLEGGLYEQFF. DNA for the CDR3: TGCGCCAGCAGCCAACTGGAGGGGGGGTTATATGAGCAGTTCTTC.

The rearrangement uses TRBV6-5 and TRBJ2-7, with a possible D match to TRBD1 (5 bases). V was clipped by 0 bases and J by 4 bases, with 13 bases between them. The CDR3 spans 15 residues. Germline-derived CDR1 and CDR2 are MNHEY and SVGAGI. CDR3 region: CASSYSTGQGYEQYF. In nucleotides, the CDR3 is TGTGCCAGCAGTTACTCGACGGGTCAGGGATACGAGCAGTACTTC.

The table lists this clone with many counts. The chain carries TRBV4-2 and TRBJ2-4, with 8 bases identical to TRBD1. The germline V gene encodes CDR1 LGHNA and CDR2 YNFKEQ. The CDR3 has 15 residues. The trim removed 4 bases at V and 0 bases at J, leaving 2 bases unmatched. CDR3 loop: CASSPGGGAKNIQYF. As DNA, the CDR3 is TGTGCCAGCAGCCCAGGGGGCGGAGCCAAAAACATTCAGTACTTC.

As concerns this clone: Its ends do not fully match the called genes, so a read error is possible. The J gene is TRBJ2-6, the V gene TRBV6-5, with D tentatively TRBD1 (5 bases). CDR1 is MNHEY and CDR2 is SVGAGI in the germline V gene. The CDR3 loop spans 16 amino acids. The CDR3 reads CVSSYFGSSGANVPTF. Here the CDR3 DNA reads TGTGTCAGCAGTTACTTCGGGTCTTCTGGGGCCAACGTCCCGACTTTC.

Ten or more counts support this clone. This rearrangement joins TRBV19 to TRBJ2-2; a weak D match, TRBD1 (6 bases). The CDR3 consists of 14 residues. CDR1 is LNHDA and CDR2 is SQIVND in the germline V gene (reference sequence). V lost 3 bases, J lost 4 bases, and 9 bases lay in between. The CDR3 region is CASSMIGGTGELFF. DNA of the CDR3: TGTGCCAGTAGTATGATAGGGGGCACCGGGGAGCTGTTTTTT.

This chain uses TRBV20-1 with TRBJ1-2; possibly TRBD1 for D (5 bases). The CDR3 extends over 15 amino acids. The germline V and J ends were trimmed by 8 bases and 4 bases, with 23 bases remaining between them. Germline lookup yields CDR1 DFQATT and CDR2 SNEGSKA (reference sequence). In nucleotides, the CDR3 is TGCAGTCCCCGGGACCGGGGGGGGGGAGTCTATGGCTACACCTTC. Translating it yields CSPRDRGGGVYGYTF.

There are many counts of this clone. Other nucleotide sequences from this sample produce the same CDR3. The genes are TRBV12-3 or TRBV12-4 and TRBJ2-1, with 12 bases identical to TRBD1. This CDR3 has 15 residues. J gave up 8 bases and V 6 bases, and 8 bases lay outside the gene matches. The DNA for the CDR3 is TGTGCCAGCAGCCCGGGACAGGGGGCGGTAGATGAGCAGTTCTTC. Translation: CASSPGQGAVDEQFF.

The chain combines TRBV28 with TRBJ2-7, with 9 bases matching TRBD1. The CDR3 is 14 residues long. Germline lookup yields CDR1 MDHEN and CDR2 SYDVKM. V was clipped by 8 bases and J by 4 bases; unmatched bases: 9. This CDR3 reads CASDPSGQGYEQYF. The CDR3 coding sequence is TGTGCCAGCGATCCCTCGGGACAGGGATACGAGCAGTACTTC.

This clone was counted ten times or more. The V and J genes are TRBV9 and TRBJ2-1; 11 nucleotides align to TRBD2. The CDR3 runs 15 residues. V was pared by 1 base and J by 9 bases, with 6 bases of the junction left unmatched. Per the germline V gene, CDR1 is SGDLS and CDR2 is YYNGEE. DNA for the CDR3: TGTGCCAGCAGCGTACTAGGACTAGCGGGTCGTGAGCAGTTCTTC. Translating gives CASSVLGLAGREQFF.

This clone has a handful of counts. The genes are TRBV6-5 and TRBJ2-6; 8 bases are shared with TRBD1. Trimming removed 0 bases from V and 0 bases from J; junction bases left unmatched: 4. Per the germline V gene, CDR1 is MNHEY and CDR2 is SVGAGI. CDR3 length: 18 amino acids. The CDR3 here is CASSYSGQVNSGANVLTF. CDR3 in DNA: TGTGCCAGCAGTTACTCGGGACAGGTTAACTCTGGGGCCAACGTCCTGACTTTC.

This clone was seen a handful of times. Sequence at one end of the junction differs from germline and may be a read error. The chain links TRBV6-2 or TRBV6-3 to TRBJ2-3; 12 bases are a match to TRBD2. Germline CDR1 MNHEY, CDR2 SVGEGT. This CDR3 has 16 amino acids. In DNA, the CDR3 is TGTGCCAGCAGTGACTCGACTAGCGGGGGTCCAGATACGCAGTATTTT. Translated, it gives CASSDSTSGGPDTQYF.

This clone was detected ten times or more. The rearrangement joins TRBV9 to TRBJ2-3, with 9 bases fitting TRBD2. V gave up 2 bases and J gave up 2 bases; unmatched junction bases: 6. CDR3 length: 16 amino acids. Germline V gene data show CDR1 as SGDLS and CDR2 as YYNGEE. The CDR3: CASSVGLAGPTDTQYF. CDR3 DNA: TGTGCCAGCAGCGTGGGACTAGCAGGCCCCACAGATACGCAGTATTTT.